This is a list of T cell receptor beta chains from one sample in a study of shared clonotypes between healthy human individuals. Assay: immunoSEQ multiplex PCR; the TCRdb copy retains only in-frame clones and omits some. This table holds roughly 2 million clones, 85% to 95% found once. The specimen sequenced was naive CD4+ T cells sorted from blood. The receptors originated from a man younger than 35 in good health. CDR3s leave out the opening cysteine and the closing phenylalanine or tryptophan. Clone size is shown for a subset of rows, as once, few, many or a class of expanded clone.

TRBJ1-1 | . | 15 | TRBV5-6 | ASSSREGVALSTEAF
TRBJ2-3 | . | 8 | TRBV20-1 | SARMDTQY
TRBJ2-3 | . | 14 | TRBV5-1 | ASSLLLGSSTDTQY
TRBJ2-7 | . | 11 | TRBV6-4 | ASDGDWAYEQY
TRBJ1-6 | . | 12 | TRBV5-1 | ASSLGWENSPLH
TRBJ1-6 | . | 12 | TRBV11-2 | ASSLRGEDSPLH
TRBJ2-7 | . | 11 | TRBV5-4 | ASSFISSYEQY
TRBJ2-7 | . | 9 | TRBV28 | ASSLTGPGH
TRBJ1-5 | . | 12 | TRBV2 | ASSREGSNQPQH
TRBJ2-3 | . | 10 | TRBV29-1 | SVGLGGDTQY
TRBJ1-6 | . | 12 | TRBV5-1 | ASSPRQSDSPLH
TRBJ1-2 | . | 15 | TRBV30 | AWSRGTLDRDLYGYT
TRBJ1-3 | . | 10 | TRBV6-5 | ASTGWEDTIY
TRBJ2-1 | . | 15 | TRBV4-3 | ASSQENSASSYNEQF
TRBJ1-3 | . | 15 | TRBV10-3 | AITPSSWVPSGNTIY
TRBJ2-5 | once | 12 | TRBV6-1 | AAGEVSRPETQY
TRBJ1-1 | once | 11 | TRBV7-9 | ASSFDGTTEAF
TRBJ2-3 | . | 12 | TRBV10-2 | ASSAYTESDTQY
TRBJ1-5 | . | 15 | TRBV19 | ASSRSGTGDLSQPQH
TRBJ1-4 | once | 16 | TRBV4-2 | ASSQTLPGQGPNEKLF
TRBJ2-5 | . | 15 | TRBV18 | ASSPPVAGGGKETQY
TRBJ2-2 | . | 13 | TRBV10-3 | AISEGSSNTGELF
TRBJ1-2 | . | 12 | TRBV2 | ASREGVDSYGYT
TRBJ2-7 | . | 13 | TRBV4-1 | ASSPGLAGLYEQY
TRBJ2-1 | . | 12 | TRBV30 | AWSVGPFYNEQF
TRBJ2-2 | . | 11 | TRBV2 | ASCSTGTGELF
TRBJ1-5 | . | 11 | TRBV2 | ASRGDSNQPQH
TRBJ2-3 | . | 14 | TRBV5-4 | ASSPQVAGGPDTQY
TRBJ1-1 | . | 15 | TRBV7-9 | ASSKTEGQGWNTEAF
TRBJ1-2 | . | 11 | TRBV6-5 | ASQGAGGYGYT